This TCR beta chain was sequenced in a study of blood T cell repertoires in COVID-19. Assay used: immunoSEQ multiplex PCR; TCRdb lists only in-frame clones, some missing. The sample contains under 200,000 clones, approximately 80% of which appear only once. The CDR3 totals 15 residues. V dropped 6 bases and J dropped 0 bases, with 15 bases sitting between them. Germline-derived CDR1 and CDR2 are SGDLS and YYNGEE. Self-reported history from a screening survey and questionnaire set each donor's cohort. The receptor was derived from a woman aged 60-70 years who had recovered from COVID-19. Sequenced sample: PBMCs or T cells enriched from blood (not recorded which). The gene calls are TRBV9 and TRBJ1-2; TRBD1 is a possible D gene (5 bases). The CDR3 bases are TGTGCCAGCACGGTGGGGGGGTCAGCTAACTATGGCTACACCTTC. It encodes CASTVGGSANYGYTF.